The present T cell receptor (beta chain) was sequenced within a study of blood T cells in healthy people across ages (dated by TCRdb to 2014 to 2015). Some background on the complete study: In model experiments, roughly one uniquely barcoded TCR beta cDNA molecule per two T cells was captured by template switching. To track age-related changes in TCR beta repertoire diversity, the study relied on deep sequencing normalized with unique cDNA molecular identifiers. Donors were grouped into four age groups: young (average 16 years), middle-aged (approximately 41), aged (around 60) and long-lived (82). The study analyzed two additional independent replicas of 1 million unique cDNA reads from the same blood draw for two donors, one aged 18 to 29 and one aged 80 or older.

The library was built by means of 5' RACE. TCRdb lists the instrument as Illumina HiSeq 2500. The second PCR ran for roughly 6 to 11 cycles and used a J-beta primer mix along with a sample-barcoded 5' primer. Each TCR beta cDNA molecule received a unique molecular identifier from a template-switch 5' adaptor carrying 12 random nucleotides. Each sample yielded at least 2.5 million CDR3-containing paired-end reads. All of the RNA was converted into first-strand cDNA using the Mint cDNA synthesis kit, with a TRBC-specific oligonucleotide serving as the primer. After uracil-DNA glycosylase treatment, a first 18-cycle PCR used universal primers M1SS and BC2_uni_R on all cDNA. The authors processed their data as follows. For normalization, 1 million high-quality reads, each with a distinct molecular identifier, were randomly selected from each sample. Reads sharing molecular identifiers were discarded rather than binned into consensus sequences. CDR3 identification, clonotype clustering and error correction used MiTCR with a Q25 quality threshold and the strictest error-elimination algorithm. Lower-bound total TCR beta diversity was estimated with a nonparametric unseen species model using Euler transformation. The public reads were run again by TCRdb, first through fastp at Q25 and then through MiXCR, and only productive beta chains were kept. Every distinct CDR3 protein forms one entry, paired with its most common genes and DNA. These V and J calls originate from TCRdb's pipeline instead of the authors' own analysis. In this sample the table shows nearly 800,000 distinct CDR3 sequences, approximately 25% of which occur a single time. Under 4.5% of the sample comes from the top ten.

The donors were roughly 40 Caucasian individuals from Russia, aged roughly 6 to 100 years, who were systemically healthy. Each donor gave about 9.7 milliliters of peripheral blood, drawn into EDTA-treated Vacutainer tubes. PBMCs were isolated by Ficoll-Paque density-gradient centrifugation, with at least 6 million obtained per sample. Total RNA, at least 6 micrograms per sample, was extracted from PBMCs with Trizol reagent. Naive CD45RAhigh/CD27high T cell percentages were measured by flow cytometry on a PBMC aliquot from every donor. Summary of the overall study and its limitations: Because donor CMV infection status was unknown, age-related changes in expanded clonotypes were potentially confounded. The long-lived group showed more naive CD4+ T cells, fewer expanded clones and increased TCR diversity than the aged group, suggesting age selection. Observed TCR beta diversity per million T cells fell roughly linearly with age, and a significant reduction was already apparent by age about 38. Conclusive comparison of naive and antigen-experienced compartments was prevented by the profiling of bulk unsorted PBMCs. Estimates of total diversity based on one million sequenced T cells were considered lower bounds and underestimates. The percentage of naive T cells measured by flow cytometry correlated strongly with observed TCR beta diversity.

Details on this clonotype: Its target antigen remains unknown. No much larger clone exists at a distance of one base, and base qualities are not known.

The same sample was also used in a study of T cells of mothers and their children. As described in the second report: The donors were nine systemically healthy Caucasian individuals, made up of three mothers and their six children. cDNA synthesis used all of the extracted RNA, with 1.5 ug of RNA in each 15 ul reaction. Sample barcodes and 2-4 random nucleotides were added via the M1S primer in the second PCR. More than 8 million TCR beta CDR3 reads were obtained from each mother, and roughly 3 million reads were obtained from each child. In both related and unrelated pairs, thymic selection shapes the output of TCR recombination in a similar way, with inherited differences having only a minor effect. Related mother-child pairs always showed normalized repertoire overlap that was slightly higher than in unrelated mother-child pairs, though the difference was never significant. No persistent microchimeric T cell clones were found, with a detection sensitivity of approximately 95 clones per million clonotypes. The study used deep NGS to compare TCR beta repertoires of mothers and children, seeking features distinguishing related mother-child pairs from unrelated individuals. On average, the children were roughly 12 +/- 4 years old, while the mothers were about 40 +/- 4 years old. Libraries were sequenced on Illumina HiSeq 2000 with 100+100 nt paired-end reads after adapter ligation with NEBNext reagents. To avoid cross-contamination, the mother libraries and the child libraries were prepared a month apart and sequenced in separate runs. Between roughly 500,000 and 2,300,000 distinct TCR beta clonotypes were identified per donor. Naive TCR beta clonotypes were estimated from low-frequency clonotypes matched to each donor's FACS-determined naive share, without sorting.

The TCR comes from a boy aged 10-17 years in good health. The material sequenced was blood.

The CDR3 sequence is CASSWAGGTNEKLFF. In nucleotides, the sequence is TGTGCCAGCAGTTGGGCAGGGGGAACTAATGAAAAACTGTTTTTT. The sequence links TRBV27 to TRBJ1-4; 7 bases in the junction line up with TRBD1. V ends up 4 bases short and J 1 base short, with an unmatched junction base count of 3. The CDR3 contains 15 residues, cysteine and phenylalanine counted. The only DNA kept is the CDR3, 45 bases in frame from the first base. Via the germline V gene (reference sequence), CDR1 is MNHEY and CDR2 SMNVEV.